This TCR beta chain is drawn from a study of immune evolution from preneoplasia to lung adenocarcinoma. Study outcomes and limitations: From normal lung to invasive adenocarcinoma, top clone frequencies appeared to decrease.

Two lung cancer pathologists independently confirmed each histologic diagnosis. Here immunoSEQ multiplex PCR was the method, and the copy in TCRdb shows in-frame clones only, minus some. The data contain approximately 9,600 clones, 77% of them singletons. Notes on this clone: Its specificity is not known.

Trimming took 2 bases from V and 4 from J, leaving 14 bases between them. The length of the CDR3 is 15 residues. Germline V gene data show CDR1 as SNHLY and CDR2 as FYNNEI. The sequenced material came from FFPE lung adenocarcinoma in situ tissue. This chain connects TRBV2 to TRBJ1-1, with D perhaps matching TRBD1 (5 bases). This TCR was recovered from a person aged 55-80 years with lung adenocarcinoma. CDR3 loop: CASSENQPRVTEAFF. CDR3 in DNA: TGTGCCAGCAGTGAAAATCAACCCAGGGTCACTGAAGCTTTCTTT.